A selection of T cell receptor beta chains follows, all from one sample in a study of blood T cell repertoires in COVID-19. Assay used: immunoSEQ multiplex PCR; TCRdb lists only in-frame clones, some missing. Among around 700,000 clones listed, 75% to 90% were seen once. Sample: peripheral blood. The source is a woman aged 18 to 35 with acute or convalescent COVID-19. Both conserved end residues are part of each CDR3. D genes are given only for firm matches. Some rows mark clone size as missing; the rest say once, few, many or name a class of expanded clone.

CDR3nt: TGTGCCAGCTCATCGGGAGAGGGGTACGAGCAGTACTTC
CDR3aa: CASSSGEGYEQYF
v_gene: TRBV18
d_gene: .
j_gene: TRBJ2-7
abundance: .

CDR3nt: TGTGCCAGCAGTTACGGCGGCCCCTACGAGCAGTACTTC
CDR3aa: CASSYGGPYEQYF
v_gene: TRBV6-5
d_gene: .
j_gene: TRBJ2-7
abundance: .

CDR3nt: TGTGCCTGGGTGAAGTCCGGCGGTGAGTCTGAAGCTTTCTTT
CDR3aa: CAWVKSGGESEAFF
v_gene: TRBV30
d_gene: .
j_gene: TRBJ1-1
abundance: .

CDR3nt: TGTGCCAGCAGCCGGGGAGCCTACTACAATGAGCAGTTCTTC
CDR3aa: CASSRGAYYNEQFF
v_gene: TRBV5-6
d_gene: .
j_gene: TRBJ2-1
abundance: once

CDR3nt: TGCAGCGTTCCCGGCAGGGGACCCTACGAGCAGTACTTC
CDR3aa: CSVPGRGPYEQYF
v_gene: TRBV29-1
d_gene: .
j_gene: TRBJ2-7
abundance: .

CDR3nt: TGTGCCAGCAGCTTGATGGAGGGTTTTCCCCACTCTGGAAACACCATATATTTT
CDR3aa: CASSLMEGFPHSGNTIYF
v_gene: TRBV5-8
d_gene: .
j_gene: TRBJ1-3
abundance: .

CDR3nt: TGTGCCAGTACCCCGACAGGGGCGGCCTATGGCTACACCTTC
CDR3aa: CASTPTGAAYGYTF
v_gene: TRBV19
d_gene: TRBD1
j_gene: TRBJ1-2
abundance: few

CDR3nt: TGTGCCAGCAGTCAGAACACTGAAGCTTTCTTT
CDR3aa: CASSQNTEAFF
v_gene: TRBV11-2
d_gene: .
j_gene: TRBJ1-1
abundance: .

CDR3nt: TGTGCCAGCAGCTTACTAAACACTGAAGCTTTCTTT
CDR3aa: CASSLLNTEAFF
v_gene: TRBV7-9
d_gene: .
j_gene: TRBJ1-1
abundance: few

CDR3nt: TGTGCCAGTAGTATGGTCGGTCGTGCAGCTAGCTATGGCTACACCTTC
CDR3aa: CASSMVGRAASYGYTF
v_gene: TRBV19
d_gene: .
j_gene: TRBJ1-2
abundance: .

CDR3nt: TGTGCCAGCAGTTACGCAGGGAACACTGAAGCTTTCTTT
CDR3aa: CASSYAGNTEAFF
v_gene: TRBV6-5
d_gene: .
j_gene: TRBJ1-1
abundance: few

CDR3nt: TGTGCCAGCAGTTTGCAGGACAGGGGGTTCGAGCAGTACTTC
CDR3aa: CASSLQDRGFEQYF
v_gene: TRBV25-1
d_gene: TRBD1
j_gene: TRBJ2-7
abundance: once

CDR3nt: TGCGCCAGCAGCCACGACTCTCAATATTGGACAGGGGGAAGGTTGGCTAATGAAAAACTGTTTTTT
CDR3aa: CASSHDSQYWTGGRLANEKLFF
v_gene: TRBV4-3
d_gene: TRBD1
j_gene: TRBJ1-4
abundance: .

CDR3nt: TGTGCCAGCAGACGAACTAGCGGGGGGCCGTCCGGGGAGCTGTTTTTT
CDR3aa: CASRRTSGGPSGELFF
v_gene: TRBV9
d_gene: TRBD2
j_gene: TRBJ2-2
abundance: .

CDR3nt: TGTGCCAGCAGCGCCCTGGCCGGGGCGGGAACAGATACGCAGTATTTT
CDR3aa: CASSALAGAGTDTQYF
v_gene: TRBV9
d_gene: .
j_gene: TRBJ2-3
abundance: .

CDR3nt: TGTGCCAGCAGCATGGGGACAGGGGATTTCCTCTACGAGCAGTACTTC
CDR3aa: CASSMGTGDFLYEQYF
v_gene: TRBV5-6
d_gene: TRBD1
j_gene: TRBJ2-7
abundance: once

CDR3nt: TGTGCCAGCAGTTACACACAGAACTATGGCTACACCTTC
CDR3aa: CASSYTQNYGYTF
v_gene: TRBV6-5
d_gene: .
j_gene: TRBJ1-2
abundance: .

CDR3nt: TGTGCCAGCAGCGTCTCAGGGGGCGCGGGCCCCTACGAGCAGTACTTC
CDR3aa: CASSVSGGAGPYEQYF
v_gene: TRBV9
d_gene: TRBD1
j_gene: TRBJ2-7
abundance: .

CDR3nt: TGTGCCAGCAGCTTAGTAGGGGCAGTTAACACTGAAGCTTTCTTT
CDR3aa: CASSLVGAVNTEAFF
v_gene: TRBV7-2
d_gene: .
j_gene: TRBJ1-1
abundance: .

CDR3nt: TGTGCCTGGACGGACACTTATAATTCACCCCTCCACTTT
CDR3aa: CAWTDTYNSPLHF
v_gene: TRBV30
d_gene: .
j_gene: TRBJ1-6
abundance: few

CDR3nt: TGCAGCGTCATCGGGACTAGCGGGGATTATGAGCAGTTCTTC
CDR3aa: CSVIGTSGDYEQFF
v_gene: TRBV29-1
d_gene: TRBD2
j_gene: TRBJ2-1
abundance: .

CDR3nt: TGCGCCAGCAGTGCGGCGGCACCTGAAGCTTTCTTT
CDR3aa: CASSAAAPEAFF
v_gene: TRBV10-2
d_gene: .
j_gene: TRBJ1-1
abundance: .

CDR3nt: TGTGCCAGCAGTGACAGTGCGGGCTATGGCTACACCTTC
CDR3aa: CASSDSAGYGYTF
v_gene: TRBV6-4
d_gene: .
j_gene: TRBJ1-2
abundance: few

CDR3nt: TGTGCCAGCAGGTCCCGGGACATACCTGGAAACACCATATATTTT
CDR3aa: CASRSRDIPGNTIYF
v_gene: TRBV6-5
d_gene: .
j_gene: TRBJ1-3
abundance: .

CDR3nt: TGTGCCACCAGTGATTTGCGCTCTGGGGCCAACGTCCTGACTTTC
CDR3aa: CATSDLRSGANVLTF
v_gene: TRBV24-1
d_gene: .
j_gene: TRBJ2-6
abundance: .

CDR3nt: TGTGCCAGCAGTCTTAGCGGAAGCTCCTACAATGAGCAGTTCTTC
CDR3aa: CASSLSGSSYNEQFF
v_gene: TRBV28
d_gene: .
j_gene: TRBJ2-1
abundance: .

CDR3nt: TGTGCCAGTAGTATGATGCCGGGACTAGCGGGGGATACGCAGTATTTT
CDR3aa: CASSMMPGLAGDTQYF
v_gene: TRBV19
d_gene: TRBD2
j_gene: TRBJ2-3
abundance: .

CDR3nt: TGTGCCAGCAGCTATAGTGAGCTCACTGAAGCTTTCTTT
CDR3aa: CASSYSELTEAFF
v_gene: TRBV12-3/TRBV12-4
d_gene: .
j_gene: TRBJ1-1
abundance: .

CDR3nt: TGTGCCAGCAGTGGGACGGAACAGACAGGGCAAGGCTCACCCCTCCACTTT
CDR3aa: CASSGTEQTGQGSPLHF
v_gene: TRBV6-1
d_gene: TRBD1
j_gene: TRBJ1-6
abundance: .